This T cell receptor beta chain was recorded in a study of OX40 agonist ivuxolimab in advanced cancers. Study-wide context: Age averaged around 54 years (range 23 to 79), and more than 80% were male. Prior therapy, whether anti-PD-1, anti-PD-L1 or anti-CTLA-4, was allowed, and less than 45% had some.

CDR1 is SGHTA and CDR2 is FQGNSA in the germline V gene. Trimming at V came to 4 bases and at J to 2 bases, leaving 6 bases not matched to a gene. This CDR3 region has 15 residues. Measured with immunoSEQ multiplex PCR; TCRdb has only the in-frame clones, and not every one. The table has 65,000 to 80,000 clones, 80% to 85% seen once. The sequenced sample was CD4+ or CD8+ T cells sorted from blood, obtained in a trial of the OX40 agonist ivuxolimab. This sequence originates from an adult with an advanced solid tumor such as melanoma, head and neck, liver or kidney cancer. V and J are TRBV7-2 and TRBJ2-3, with 7 positions matching TRBD1. The CDR3 DNA reads TGTGCCAGCAGCTCGCCGGGACAGATCACAGATACGCAGTATTTT. Protein product: CASSSPGQITDTQYF. Filled out from reference TRBV7-2 and TRBJ2-3, the complete variable domain reads GAGVSQSPSNKVTEKGKDVELRCDPISGHTALYWYRQSLGQGLEFLIYFQGNSAPDKSGLPSDRFSAERTGGSVSTLTIQRTQQEDSAVYLCASSSPGQITDTQYFGPGTRLTVL.